Listed here are 29 T cell receptor beta chains from one sample, sequenced in a study of neurological immune-mediated disorders. Via MiXCR, TCRdb re-called the 5' RACE reads, giving one row per CDR3 protein. This repertoire shows about 76,000 distinct CDR3 sequences, roughly 17% found once; its top ten account for 15%. What was sequenced was PBMCs. Receptors originate from a woman aged 35 to 49 in good health.

The chain has TRBV19 and TRBJ2-3; 8 bases match TRBD1. V trimming: 4 bases; J trimming: 0 bases; junction bases outside the gene matches: 6. This CDR3 has 16 amino acids. Germline V gene data show CDR1 as LNHDA and CDR2 as SQIVND (reference sequence). As DNA, the CDR3 is TGTGCCAGTAGTACCGGACAGGGTGAGAGCACAGATACGCAGTATTTT. It translates to CASSTGQGESTDTQYF.

This clonotype was counted ten times or more. V usage is TRBV5-1 and J usage is TRBJ2-5; D not resolved. The CDR3 sequence is 15 residues long. The germline CDR1 and CDR2 sequences are SGHRS and YFSETQ. V dropped 1 base and J dropped 5 bases, with 15 bases sitting between them. CDR3 coding DNA: TGCGCCAGCAGCTTGACGGGCGGCCCCACGGAGACCCAGTACTTC. It encodes CASSLTGGPTETQYF.

This clonotype was seen ten or more times. This chain connects TRBV7-2 to TRBJ2-3; tentatively, D is TRBD2 (7 bases). Germline assignment: CDR1 SGHTA and CDR2 FQGNSA. V was cut by 1 base and J by 6 bases, with 14 bases left in between. The CDR3 has 15 residues. CDR3 bases: TGTGCCAGCAGCTTAGGCGGGGGCGGTGGGGATACGCAGTATTTT. Translating it yields CASSLGGGGGDTQYF.

This clonotype appeared a few times. V and J are TRBV19 and TRBJ2-3; TRBD2 is a possible D gene (6 bases). Germline CDR1 is LNHDA and CDR2 is SQIVND (reference sequence). The CDR3 loop spans 16 amino acids. V was shortened by 5 bases and J by 0 bases, with 15 bases between the two germline ends. The CDR3 nucleotides are TGTGCCAGTAGTCCCCGGAGCGGGCGCAGCACAGATACGCAGTATTTT. Translating it yields CASSPRSGRSTDTQYF.

Many counts were recorded for this clonotype. V usage is TRBV4-1 and J usage is TRBJ1-1, with TRBD1 matching 8 bases. Losses at the gene ends were 0 bases for V and 8 bases for J; bases not matched to a gene: 8. The germline V gene has CDR1 MGHRA and CDR2 YSYEKL. There are 15 residues in the CDR3. DNA for the CDR3: TGCGCCAGCAGCCAAGATCCCACCTGGACAGGGGAAGCTTTCTTT. As protein: CASSQDPTWTGEAFF.

This clonotype has just one count. V gene TRBV5-1 combines with J gene TRBJ2-5, with TRBD1 identical over 7 bases. V dropped 4 bases and J dropped 1; count of bases not matched to a gene: 4. Germline values: CDR1 SGHRS, CDR2 YFSETQ. CDR3 length: 14 amino acids. The CDR3 is CASSSGQAQETQYF. CDR3 bases: TGCGCCAGCAGCAGCGGACAGGCCCAAGAGACCCAGTACTTC.

This clonotype turned up a few times. This sequence joins TRBV18 and TRBJ2-7; D is perhaps TRBD2 (5 bases). Looked up from germline, CDR1 is KGHSH and CDR2 is LQKENI. This CDR3 spans 13 amino acids. V shed 4 bases and J shed 4 bases, with 11 bases lying between them. CDR3 sequence reads: CASSQSTGYEQYF. In nucleotides, the CDR3 is TGTGCCAGCTCACAATCGACGGGATACGAGCAGTACTTC.

The table lists this clonotype with many counts. CDR3: CASSLEGTGFAGSYNEQFF. The DNA for the CDR3 is TGCGCCAGCAGCTTGGAAGGGACAGGGTTCGCGGGCTCCTACAATGAGCAGTTCTTC. The V call is TRBV5-1, the J call TRBJ2-1; TRBD1 matches 9 bases. Germline V gene lookup returns CDR1 SGHRS and CDR2 YFSETQ. This CDR3 comprises 19 residues. The J segment lost 0 bases and the V segment lost 0 bases, leaving 10 bases of the junction unmatched.

As concerns this clonotype: It is likely a read error, because the conserved phenylalanine at the end of the CDR3 is missing. This chain connects TRBV5-1 to TRBJ2-3; D is undetermined. This CDR3 region has 17 residues. CDR1 is SGHRS and CDR2 is YFSETQ in the germline V gene. This chain's CDR3 is CSSSPFSPGQSTDTQYS. The CDR3, as DNA: TGCTCCAGCAGCCCCTTCAGCCCCGGGCAGAGCACAGATACGCAGTATTCT.

Only a few counts were recorded for this clonotype. The chain has TRBV6-6 and TRBJ2-5, with 13 positions matching TRBD2. CDR1 is MNHNY and CDR2 is SVGAGI in the germline V gene (reference sequence). The CDR3 spans 15 residues. With V trimmed by 6 bases and J by 2 bases, 3 bases remained unmatched. The CDR3 protein is CASSQTSGGQETQYF. DNA of the CDR3: TGTGCCAGCAGCCAGACTAGCGGGGGGCAAGAGACCCAGTACTTC.

The sample holds many counts of this clonotype. The chain uses TRBV7-2 and TRBJ2-7; D is ambiguous. V was pared by 5 bases and J by 0 bases, with 11 bases between. In germline, CDR1 is SGHTA, CDR2 FQGNSA. This CDR3 is built from 14 residues. CDR3 loop: CASSPVLSSYEQYF. The CDR3 nucleotides are TGTGCCAGCAGCCCCGTCCTTAGCTCCTACGAGCAGTACTTC.

This clonotype was recorded many times. The chain carries TRBV11-2 and TRBJ1-6; no reliable D call. CDR1 and CDR2 (germline): SGHAT, FQNNGV. The CDR3 is 15 amino acids. Trimming took 4 bases from V and 7 from J, leaving 14 bases between them. This CDR3 reads CASSSWRQSNSPLHF. The CDR3 DNA follows: TGTGCCAGCAGCTCGTGGAGGCAGTCGAATTCACCCCTCCACTTT. The full variable domain, its missing parts supplied by reference TRBV11-2 and TRBJ1-6, is EAGVAQSPRYKIIEKRQSVAFWCNPISGHATLYWYQQILGQGPKLLIQFQNNGVVDDSQLPKDRFSAERLKGVDSTLKIQPAKLEDSAVYLCASSSWRQSNSPLHFGNGTRLTVT.

CDR3 sequence reads: CSAYTGRLRVQHF. For the CDR3, the DNA is TGCAGTGCTTATACAGGGAGGTTACGAGTCCAGCATTTT. The V gene is TRBV20-1, the J gene TRBJ1-5, with D maybe TRBD1 (6 bases). CDR1 DFQATT and CDR2 SNEGSKA come from the germline V gene (reference sequence). Trimming stripped 5 bases from V and 12 bases from J, with 20 bases between. The length of the CDR3 is 13 residues.

This clonotype was seen repeatedly, ten times or more. V is TRBV6-6 and J is TRBJ2-7, with 10 bases aligning to TRBD2. The V and J ends lost 0 bases and 6 bases, in that order; junction bases with no gene match: 11. Germline V gene sequence: CDR1 MNHNY, CDR2 SVGAGI (reference sequence). The CDR3 totals 17 residues. The DNA of the CDR3 is TGTGCCAGCAGTTACTCGGGGGAAGCGGGGGGGCCTTCCGAGCAGTACGTC. The encoded protein is CASSYSGEAGGPSEQYV.

This clonotype was observed at least ten times. V is TRBV5-5 and J is TRBJ2-2; TRBD1 aligns across 10 bases. V shed 4 bases, J shed 6 bases, and the junction held 12 bases outside the gene matches. The CDR3 is 17 residues long. Germline CDR1 reads SGHKS; CDR2 reads YYEKEE (reference sequence). CDR3 nucleotide sequence: TGTGCCAGCAGCCCCCGATCGGACAGGGGGGTGTCCGGGGAGCTGTTTTTT. This gives the protein CASSPRSDRGVSGELFF.

Ten or more counts support this clonotype. V and J are TRBV7-9 and TRBJ2-5; TRBD1 might be the D (5 bases). The CDR3 runs 14 residues. Between the trimmed V and J ends, which lost 1 base and 3 bases, there was a span of 9 bases. The germline V gene has CDR1 SEHNR and CDR2 FQNEAQ (reference sequence). The CDR3 bases are TGTGCCAGCAGCTTAGAGAGCAGGGAAGAGACCCAGTACTTC. It translates to CASSLESREETQYF.

In its sample, this clonotype was seen many times. This chain connects TRBV7-2 to TRBJ2-2, with D possibly being TRBD1 or TRBD2 (5 bases each). CDR3 length: 13 amino acids. V lost 1 base and J 7 bases, leaving 7 bases between the germline ends. CDR1 SGHTA and CDR2 FQGNSA come from the germline V gene. This CDR3 is CASSLGGFGELFF. The DNA for the CDR3 is TGTGCCAGCAGCTTAGGGGGGTTCGGGGAGCTGTTTTTT.

This clonotype was seen repeatedly, ten times or more. This chain joins TRBV6-6 and TRBJ2-7; 10 bases line up with TRBD1. The V segment lost 5 bases and the J segment 4 bases; nucleotides outside the gene matches: 5. Germline V gives CDR1 MNHNY, CDR2 SVGAGI (reference sequence). CDR3 size: 14 residues. CDR3 amino acids: CASSMGQGKYEQYF. CDR3 nucleotides: TGTGCCAGCAGTATGGGACAGGGGAAGTACGAGCAGTACTTC.

Many counts were recorded for this clonotype. J is TRBJ2-3 and V is TRBV24-1; TRBD1 aligns across 7 bases. The V gene's germline CDR1 is KGHDR and CDR2 SFDVKD. CDR3 length: 16 residues. After removal of 4 bases from V and 4 bases from J, the junction contained 10 bases not matched to a gene. CDR3 loop: CATSEPQGSSADTQYF. CDR3 bases: TGTGCCACCAGTGAGCCACAGGGGTCAAGTGCAGATACGCAGTATTTT.

This clonotype was seen many times. The chain recombines TRBV7-2 with TRBJ2-5; 9 nucleotides match TRBD1. Germline-derived CDR1 and CDR2 are SGHTA and FQGNSA. There are 13 residues in the CDR3. V gave up 2 bases and J gave up 9 bases; unmatched junction bases: 4. The CDR3 bases are TGTGCCAGCAGCTTAACAGGGGGCCGGTCCCAGTACTTC. Residues: CASSLTGGRSQYF.

Ten or more counts support this clonotype. Germline and junction disagree at one end, which may indicate a read error. The genes are TRBV4-1 and TRBJ1-1, with D tentatively TRBD1 (6 bases). This CDR3 region has 14 residues. Germline-derived CDR1 and CDR2 are MGHRA and YSYEKL. CDR3: CASSQDQGLREELF. Written as DNA, the CDR3 is TGCGCCAGCAGCCAAGACCAGGGGTTGAGGGAAGAGCTCTTT.

This clonotype was counted many times. The chain is built from TRBV20-1 and TRBJ2-5; weak D call: TRBD1 (6 bases). Germline V gene data show CDR1 as DFQATT and CDR2 as SNEGSKA (reference sequence). The CDR3 loop spans 15 amino acids. Trimming stripped 4 bases from V and 0 bases from J, with 15 bases between. The CDR3 region has the DNA TGCAGTGCTATCGATGCGGCAGGGGACCAAGAGACCCAGTACTTC. Amino acid sequence: CSAIDAAGDQETQYF.

This clonotype occurred many times. The gene calls are TRBV7-3 and TRBJ2-1; a possible D gene is TRBD1 (7 bases). The CDR3 has 17 residues. Trimming shortened V by 2 bases and J by 2 bases, and 16 bases separated the two germline ends. Germline V CDR1 and CDR2: SGHTA, FQGTGA. CDR3 sequence reads: CASSLSLTGRTYNEQFF. DNA for the CDR3: TGTGCCAGCAGCTTATCTCTGACAGGGAGGACCTACAATGAGCAGTTCTTC. The full variable domain, its missing parts supplied by reference TRBV7-3 and TRBJ2-1, is GAGVSQTPSNKVTEKGKYVELRCDPISGHTALYWYRQSLGQGPEFLIYFQGTGAADDSGLPNDRFFAVRPEGSVSTLKIQRTERGDSAVYLCASSLSLTGRTYNEQFFGPGTRLTVL.

This clonotype was recorded many times. This chain uses TRBV7-2 with TRBJ2-5; D remains ambiguous. V was cut by 1 base and J by 1 base, with 1 base left in between. Germline V lookup: CDR1 SGHTA, CDR2 FQGNSA. The CDR3 spans 12 residues. The CDR3 here is CASSLVQETQYF. The CDR3 DNA reads TGTGCCAGCAGCTTAGTCCAAGAGACCCAGTACTTC.

The rearrangement uses TRBV7-8 and TRBJ1-4; 8 bases map to TRBD1. CDR3 length equals 14 residues. Germline CDR1 reads SGHVS; CDR2 reads FQNEAQ. Trimming cost V 5 bases and J 8 bases; bases outside gene matches: 7. The CDR3 DNA is TGTGCCAGCAGCCGAGACAGGGGTTGGGAAAAACTGTTTTTT. Its protein product is CASSRDRGWEKLFF.

The sample holds many counts of this clonotype. The chain uses TRBV7-2 and TRBJ1-3; perhaps TRBD1 as D (5 bases). CDR1 is SGHTA, CDR2 FQGNSA, per germline. Trimming took 5 bases from V and 3 from J, leaving 14 bases between them. The CDR3 spans 15 residues. Here the CDR3 DNA reads TGTGCCAGCAGCCCCCGTGGAGGGGTTGGAAACACCATATATTTT. It codes for CASSPRGGVGNTIYF.

The table lists this clonotype with many counts. This chain joins TRBV11-2 and TRBJ1-6; TRBD1 matches 9 bases. The CDR3 spans 14 residues. V shed 3 bases, J shed 8 bases, and the junction held 2 bases outside the gene matches. CDR1 SGHAT and CDR2 FQNNGV come from the germline V gene. The DNA of the CDR3 is TGTGCCAGCAGCTTCGGGACAGGGCATTCACCCCTCCACTTT. Translation: CASSFGTGHSPLHF.

In this sample, this clonotype turned up many times. The genes are TRBV20-1 and TRBJ2-7; either TRBD1 or TRBD2 may supply D (5 bases each). CDR3 length equals 13 residues. V dropped 6 bases and J dropped 6 bases, with 18 bases sitting between them. Germline CDR1 DFQATT, CDR2 SNEGSKA (reference sequence). CDR3 nucleotides: TGCAGTGCCACGGGGCAACTGTGGTCCGAGCAGTACTTC. Translated, it gives CSATGQLWSEQYF.

This clonotype was recorded a few times. The chain is built from TRBV28 and TRBJ1-1, with 8 positions matching TRBD1. The CDR3 has 11 residues. Germline V gene lookup returns CDR1 MDHEN and CDR2 SYDVKM. V was clipped by 5 bases and J by 10 bases; unmatched bases: 3. CDR3 sequence reads: CASSPQGAAFF. As DNA, the CDR3 is TGTGCCAGCAGTCCTCAGGGGGCAGCTTTCTTT.